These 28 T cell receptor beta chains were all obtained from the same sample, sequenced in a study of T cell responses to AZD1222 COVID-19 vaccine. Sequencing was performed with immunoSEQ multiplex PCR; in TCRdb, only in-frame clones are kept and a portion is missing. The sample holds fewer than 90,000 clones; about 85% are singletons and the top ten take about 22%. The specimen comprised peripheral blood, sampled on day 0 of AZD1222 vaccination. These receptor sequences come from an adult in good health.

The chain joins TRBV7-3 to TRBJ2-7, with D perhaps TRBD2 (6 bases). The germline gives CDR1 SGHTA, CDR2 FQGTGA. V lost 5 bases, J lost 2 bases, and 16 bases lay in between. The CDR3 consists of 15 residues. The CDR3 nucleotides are TGTGCCAGCAGCCTTAGGTGGCGGGACCCCTACGAGCAGTACTTC. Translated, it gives CASSLRWRDPYEQYF.

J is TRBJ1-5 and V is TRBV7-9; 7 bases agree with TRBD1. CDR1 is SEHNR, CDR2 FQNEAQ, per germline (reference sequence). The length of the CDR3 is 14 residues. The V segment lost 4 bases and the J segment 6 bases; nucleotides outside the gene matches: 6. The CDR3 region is CASSSQGEAQPQHF. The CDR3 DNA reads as TGTGCCAGCAGCTCCCAGGGGGAAGCTCAGCCCCAGCATTTT.

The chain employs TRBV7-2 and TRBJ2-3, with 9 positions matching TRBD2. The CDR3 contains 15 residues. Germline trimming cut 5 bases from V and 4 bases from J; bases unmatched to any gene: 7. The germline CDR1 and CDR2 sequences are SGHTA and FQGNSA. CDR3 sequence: CASSRSGRVADTQYF. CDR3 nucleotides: TGTGCCAGCAGCCGTAGCGGGAGAGTGGCAGATACGCAGTATTTT.

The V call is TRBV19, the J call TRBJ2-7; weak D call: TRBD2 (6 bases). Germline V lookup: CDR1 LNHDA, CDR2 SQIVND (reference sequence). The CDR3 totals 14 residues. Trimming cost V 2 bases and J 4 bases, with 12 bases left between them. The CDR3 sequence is CASSIRISGYEQYF. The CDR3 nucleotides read TGTGCCAGTAGTATACGGATTAGCGGTTACGAGCAGTACTTC.

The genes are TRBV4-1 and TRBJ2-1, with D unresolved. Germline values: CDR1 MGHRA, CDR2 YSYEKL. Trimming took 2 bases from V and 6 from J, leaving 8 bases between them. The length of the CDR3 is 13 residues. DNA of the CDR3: TGCGCCAGCAGCCAACATACCAGCAATGAGCAGTTCTTC. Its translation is CASSQHTSNEQFF.

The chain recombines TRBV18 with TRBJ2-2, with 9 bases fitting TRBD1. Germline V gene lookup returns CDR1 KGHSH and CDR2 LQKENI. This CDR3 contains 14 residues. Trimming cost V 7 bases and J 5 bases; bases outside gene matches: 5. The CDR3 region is CASLSGTGTGELFF. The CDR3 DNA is TGTGCCAGCTTATCCGGGACAGGGACCGGGGAGCTGTTTTTT.

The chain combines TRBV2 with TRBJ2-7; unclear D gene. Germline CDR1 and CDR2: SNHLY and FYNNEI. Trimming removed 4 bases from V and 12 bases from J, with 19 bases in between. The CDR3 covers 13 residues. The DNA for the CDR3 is TGTGCCAGCAGTGTTGATAGAGTGGGCCCGTGGTACTTC. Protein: CASSVDRVGPWYF.

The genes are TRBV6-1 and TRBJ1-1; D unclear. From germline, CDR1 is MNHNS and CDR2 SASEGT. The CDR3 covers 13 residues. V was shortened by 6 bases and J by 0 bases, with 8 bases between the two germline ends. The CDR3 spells CASSSGMNTEAFF. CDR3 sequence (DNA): TGTGCCAGCAGCTCCGGTATGAACACTGAAGCTTTCTTT.

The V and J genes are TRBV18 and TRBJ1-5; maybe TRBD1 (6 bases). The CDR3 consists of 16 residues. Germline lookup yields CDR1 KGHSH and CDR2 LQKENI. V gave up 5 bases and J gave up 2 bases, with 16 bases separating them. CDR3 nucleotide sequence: TGTGCCAGCTCATTACAGGGAATCAGGGGCAATCAGCCCCAGCATTTT. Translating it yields CASSLQGIRGNQPQHF.

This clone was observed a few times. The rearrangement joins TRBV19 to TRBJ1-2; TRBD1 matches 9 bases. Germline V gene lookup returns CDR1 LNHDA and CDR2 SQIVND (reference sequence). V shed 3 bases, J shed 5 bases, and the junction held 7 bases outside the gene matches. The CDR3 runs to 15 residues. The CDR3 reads CASSIFAQGAYGYTF. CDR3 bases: TGTGCCAGTAGTATTTTTGCACAGGGGGCTTATGGCTACACCTTC. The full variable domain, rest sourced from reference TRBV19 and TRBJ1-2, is DGGITQSPKYLFRKEGQNVTLSCEQNLNHDAMYWYRQDPGQGLRLIYYSQIVNDFQKGDIAEGYSVSREKKESFPLTVTSAQKNPTAFYLCASSIFAQGAYGYTFGSGTRLTVV.

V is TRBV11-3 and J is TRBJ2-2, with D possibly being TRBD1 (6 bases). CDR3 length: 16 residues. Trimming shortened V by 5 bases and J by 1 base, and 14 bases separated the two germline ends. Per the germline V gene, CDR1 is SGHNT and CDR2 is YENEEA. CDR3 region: CASSPLDSQNTGELFF. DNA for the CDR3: TGTGCCAGCAGCCCACTGGACAGCCAGAACACCGGGGAGCTGTTTTTT.

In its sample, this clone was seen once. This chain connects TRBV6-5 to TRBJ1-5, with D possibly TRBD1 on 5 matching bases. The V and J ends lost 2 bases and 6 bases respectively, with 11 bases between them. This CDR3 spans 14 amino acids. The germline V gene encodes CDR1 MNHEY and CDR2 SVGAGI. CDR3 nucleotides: TGTGCCAGCAGTTACAGCAGGGTCGGTCAGCCCCAGCATTTT. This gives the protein CASSYSRVGQPQHF.

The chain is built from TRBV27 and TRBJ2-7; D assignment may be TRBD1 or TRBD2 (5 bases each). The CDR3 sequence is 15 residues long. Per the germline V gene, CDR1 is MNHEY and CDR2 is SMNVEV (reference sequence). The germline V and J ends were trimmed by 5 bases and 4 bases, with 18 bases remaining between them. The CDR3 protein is CASSPLAGTQYEQYF. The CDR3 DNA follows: TGTGCCAGCAGTCCGTTAGCCGGGACCCAATACGAGCAGTACTTC.

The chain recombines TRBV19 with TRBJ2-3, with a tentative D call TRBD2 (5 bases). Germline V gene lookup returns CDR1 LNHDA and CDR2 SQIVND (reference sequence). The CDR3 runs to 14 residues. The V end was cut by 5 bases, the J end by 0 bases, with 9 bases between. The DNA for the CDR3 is TGTGCCAGTAGTGACAAGCGGAGCACAGATACGCAGTATTTT. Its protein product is CASSDKRSTDTQYF.

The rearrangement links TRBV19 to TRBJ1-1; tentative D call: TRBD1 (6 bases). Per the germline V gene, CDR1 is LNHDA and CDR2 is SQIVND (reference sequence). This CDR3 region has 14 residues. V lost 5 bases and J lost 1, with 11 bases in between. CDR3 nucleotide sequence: TGTGCCAGTAGTTACAGGGACGGGAACACTGAAGCTTTCTTT. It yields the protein CASSYRDGNTEAFF. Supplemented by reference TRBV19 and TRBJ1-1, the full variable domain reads DGGITQSPKYLFRKEGQNVTLSCEQNLNHDAMYWYRQDPGQGLRLIYYSQIVNDFQKGDIAEGYSVSREKKESFPLTVTSAQKNPTAFYLCASSYRDGNTEAFFGQGTRLTVV.

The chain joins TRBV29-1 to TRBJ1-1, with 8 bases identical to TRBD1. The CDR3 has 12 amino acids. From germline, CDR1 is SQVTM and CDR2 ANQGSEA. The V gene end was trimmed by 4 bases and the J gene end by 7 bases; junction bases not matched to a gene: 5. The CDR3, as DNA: TGCAGCGTTGTACGACAGGGGAGTGAAGCTTTCTTT. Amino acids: CSVVRQGSEAFF.

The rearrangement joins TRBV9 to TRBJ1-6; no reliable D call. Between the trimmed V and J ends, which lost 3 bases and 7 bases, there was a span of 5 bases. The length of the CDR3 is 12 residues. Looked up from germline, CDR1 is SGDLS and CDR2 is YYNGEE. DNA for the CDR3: TGTGCCAGCAGCGGGCTGAATTCACCCCTCCACTTT. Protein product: CASSGLNSPLHF. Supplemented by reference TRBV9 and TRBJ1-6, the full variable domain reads DSGVTQTPKHLITATGQRVTLRCSPRSGDLSVYWYQQSLDQGLQFLIQYYNGEERAKGNILERFSAQQFPDLHSELNLSSLELGDSALYFCASSGLNSPLHFGNGTRLTVT.

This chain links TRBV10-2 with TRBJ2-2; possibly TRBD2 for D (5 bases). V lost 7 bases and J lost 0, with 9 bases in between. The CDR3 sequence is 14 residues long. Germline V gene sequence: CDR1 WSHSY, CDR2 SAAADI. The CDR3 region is CASKTTPNTGELFF. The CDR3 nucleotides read TGCGCCAGCAAGACTACCCCGAACACCGGGGAGCTGTTTTTT.

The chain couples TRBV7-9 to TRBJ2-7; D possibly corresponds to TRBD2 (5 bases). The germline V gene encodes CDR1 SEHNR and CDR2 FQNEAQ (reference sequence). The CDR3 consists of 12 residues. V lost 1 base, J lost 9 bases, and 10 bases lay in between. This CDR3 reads CASSLGGLWQYF. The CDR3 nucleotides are TGTGCCAGCAGCTTAGGAGGGTTATGGCAGTACTTC.

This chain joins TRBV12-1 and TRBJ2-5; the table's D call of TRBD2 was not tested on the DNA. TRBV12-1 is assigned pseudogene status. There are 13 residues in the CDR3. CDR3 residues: CASSSPGLAGKYF. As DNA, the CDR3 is TGTGCCAGCAGCTCACCGGGACTAGCGGGAAAATACTTC.

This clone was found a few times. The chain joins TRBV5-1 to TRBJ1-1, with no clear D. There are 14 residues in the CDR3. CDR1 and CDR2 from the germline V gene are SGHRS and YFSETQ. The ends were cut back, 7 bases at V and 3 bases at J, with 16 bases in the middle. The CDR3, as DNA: TGCGCCAGCGCGATAGGAGGGTTTGACACTGAAGCTTTCTTT. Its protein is CASAIGGFDTEAFF.

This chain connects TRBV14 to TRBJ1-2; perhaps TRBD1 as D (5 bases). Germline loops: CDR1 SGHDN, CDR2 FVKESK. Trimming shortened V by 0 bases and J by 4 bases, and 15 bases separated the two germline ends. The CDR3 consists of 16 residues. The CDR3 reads CASSQDLGQGSYGYTF. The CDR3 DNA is TGTGCCAGCAGCCAAGATCTAGGGCAGGGCTCCTATGGCTACACCTTC.

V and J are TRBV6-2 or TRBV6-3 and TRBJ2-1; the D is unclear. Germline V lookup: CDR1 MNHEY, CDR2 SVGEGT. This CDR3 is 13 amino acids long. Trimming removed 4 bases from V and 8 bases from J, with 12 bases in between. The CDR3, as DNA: TGTGCCAGCAGTTCGTTGTACTCCCATGAGCAGTTCTTC. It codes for CASSSLYSHEQFF.

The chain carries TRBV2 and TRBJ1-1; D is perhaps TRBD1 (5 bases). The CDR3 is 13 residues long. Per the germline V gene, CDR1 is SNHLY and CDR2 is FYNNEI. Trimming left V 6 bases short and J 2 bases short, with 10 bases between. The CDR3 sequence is CASRDTRNTEAFF. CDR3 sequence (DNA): TGTGCCAGCAGGGACACCAGAAACACTGAAGCTTTCTTT.

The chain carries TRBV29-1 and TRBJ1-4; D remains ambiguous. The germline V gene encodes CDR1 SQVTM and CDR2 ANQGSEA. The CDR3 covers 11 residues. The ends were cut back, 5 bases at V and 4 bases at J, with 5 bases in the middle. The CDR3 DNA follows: TGCAGCGTTCACGTTAATGAAAAACTGTTTTTT. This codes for CSVHVNEKLFF.

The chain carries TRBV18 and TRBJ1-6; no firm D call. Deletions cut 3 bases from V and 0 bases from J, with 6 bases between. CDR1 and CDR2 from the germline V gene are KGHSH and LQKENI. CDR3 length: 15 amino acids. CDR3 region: CASSPRSSYNSPLHF. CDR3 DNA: TGTGCCAGCTCACCCAGAAGCTCCTATAATTCACCCCTCCACTTT.

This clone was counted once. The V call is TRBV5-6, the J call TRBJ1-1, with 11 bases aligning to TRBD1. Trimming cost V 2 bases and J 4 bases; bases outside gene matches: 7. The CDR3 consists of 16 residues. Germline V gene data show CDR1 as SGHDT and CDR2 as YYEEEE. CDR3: CASSFRTGGFGTEAFF. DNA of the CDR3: TGTGCCAGCAGCTTTCGGACAGGGGGCTTTGGCACTGAAGCTTTCTTT.

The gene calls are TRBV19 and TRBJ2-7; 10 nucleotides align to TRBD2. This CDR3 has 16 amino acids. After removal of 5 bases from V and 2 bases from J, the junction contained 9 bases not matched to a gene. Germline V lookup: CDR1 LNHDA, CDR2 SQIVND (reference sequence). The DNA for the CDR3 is TGTGCCAGTAGTCCAACCAGCGGGAGGGGGGCCTACGAGCAGTACTTC. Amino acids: CASSPTSGRGAYEQYF.